This TCR beta chain was sequenced during a study of cytomegalovirus exposure and HLA in healthy donors. Study observations and caveats: The study put 150 to 200 TCR beta chains on its list as cytomegalovirus-associated.

The CDR3 spans 11 residues. Trimming shortened V by 0 bases and J by 7 bases, and 4 bases separated the two germline ends. CDR1 and CDR2 (germline): GTSNPN, SVGIG (reference sequence). All donors participated as healthy donors of bone marrow. In the PCR, 60 Vbeta and 13 Jbeta primers were used. Repertoires were generated with immunoSEQ multiplex PCR, while TCRdb's copy carries only in-frame clones and drops some. The sample lists about 130,000 clones, 80% to 85% occurring once. On this clone itself: Its antigen is undetermined.

This receptor was obtained from a woman aged 25 to 39 in good health and CMV-seronegative. The chain joins TRBV30 to TRBJ1-3; D gene ambiguous. Sequencing used PBMCs. In nucleotides, the CDR3 is TGTGCCTGGAGTGTTCGGAACACCATATATTTT. Translation: CAWSVRNTIYF.